This TCR beta chain originates from a study of T cell responses to AZD1222 COVID-19 vaccine. Profiled with immunoSEQ multiplex PCR; TCRdb holds only in-frame clones, not every one. The data contain about 91,000 clones, more than 70% of them singletons. The CDR3 runs to 12 residues. V dropped 6 bases and J dropped 8 bases, with 13 bases sitting between them. CDR1 LNHDA and CDR2 SQIVND come from the germline V gene (reference sequence). Points from the study as a whole: It should be noted that donors were predominantly white British and more often female, and clonal diversity was possibly underestimated.

Of note for this clone: What it binds is not known.

The rearrangement links TRBV19 to TRBJ1-2; weak D call: TRBD1 (6 bases). The sequencing used peripheral blood, collected on day 0 of AZD1222 vaccination. The origin of this receptor is an adult in good health. CDR3 DNA: TGTGCCAGTAGCCAAGGGGGGCGAGGCTACACCTTC. Amino acid sequence: CASSQGGRGYTF.